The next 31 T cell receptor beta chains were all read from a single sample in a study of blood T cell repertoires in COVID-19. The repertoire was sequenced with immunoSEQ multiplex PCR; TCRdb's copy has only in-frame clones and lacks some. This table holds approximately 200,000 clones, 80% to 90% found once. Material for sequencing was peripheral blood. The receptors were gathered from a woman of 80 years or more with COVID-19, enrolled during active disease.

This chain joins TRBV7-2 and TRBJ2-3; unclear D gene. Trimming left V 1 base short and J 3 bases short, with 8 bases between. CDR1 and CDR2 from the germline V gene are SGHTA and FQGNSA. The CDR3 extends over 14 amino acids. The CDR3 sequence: CASSLGTETDTQYF. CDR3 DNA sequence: TGTGCCAGCAGCTTAGGTACAGAAACAGATACGCAGTATTTT.

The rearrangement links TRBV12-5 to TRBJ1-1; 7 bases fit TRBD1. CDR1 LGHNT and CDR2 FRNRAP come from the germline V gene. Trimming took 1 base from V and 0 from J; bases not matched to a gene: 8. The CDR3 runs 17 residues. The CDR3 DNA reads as TGTGCTAGTGGTTTGGGGTCCGCAGGGGGGATGAACACTGAAGCTTTCTTT. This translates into CASGLGSAGGMNTEAFF.

CDR3 DNA sequence: TGTGCCAGCAGCGCGGACTTGGATGAGCAGTTCTTC. Amino acids: CASSADLDEQFF. The rearrangement uses TRBV7-2 and TRBJ2-1; maybe TRBD2 (5 bases). V gave up 5 bases and J gave up 8 bases, with 10 bases separating them. Germline V gene data show CDR1 as SGHTA and CDR2 as FQGNSA. The CDR3 is 12 amino acids.

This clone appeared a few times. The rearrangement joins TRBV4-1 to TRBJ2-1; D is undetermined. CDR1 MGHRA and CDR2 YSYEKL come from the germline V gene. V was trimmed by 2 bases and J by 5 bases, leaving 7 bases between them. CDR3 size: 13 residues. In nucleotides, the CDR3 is TGCGCCAGCAGCCAAACAGTAAACAATGAGCAGTTCTTC. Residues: CASSQTVNNEQFF.

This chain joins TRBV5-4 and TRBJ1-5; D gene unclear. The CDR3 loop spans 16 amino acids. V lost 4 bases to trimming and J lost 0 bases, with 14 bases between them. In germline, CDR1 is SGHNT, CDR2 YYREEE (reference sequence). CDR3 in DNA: TGTGCCAGCAGCCTCTCGGGCGAGGGTAGCAATCAGCCCCAGCATTTT. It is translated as CASSLSGEGSNQPQHF.

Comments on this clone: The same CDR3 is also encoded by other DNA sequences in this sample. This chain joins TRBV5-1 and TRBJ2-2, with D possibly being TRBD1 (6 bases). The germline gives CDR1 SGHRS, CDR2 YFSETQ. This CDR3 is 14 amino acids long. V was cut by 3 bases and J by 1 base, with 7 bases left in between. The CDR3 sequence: CASSSDRNTGELFF. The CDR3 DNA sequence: TGCGCCAGCAGCTCGGACAGGAACACCGGGGAGCTGTTTTTT.

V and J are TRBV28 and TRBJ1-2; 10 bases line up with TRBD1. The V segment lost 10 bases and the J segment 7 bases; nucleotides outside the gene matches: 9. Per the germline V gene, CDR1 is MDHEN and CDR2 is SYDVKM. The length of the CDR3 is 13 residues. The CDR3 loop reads CATIRQGAGGYTF. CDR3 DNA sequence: TGTGCCACGATAAGACAGGGGGCTGGTGGCTACACCTTC.

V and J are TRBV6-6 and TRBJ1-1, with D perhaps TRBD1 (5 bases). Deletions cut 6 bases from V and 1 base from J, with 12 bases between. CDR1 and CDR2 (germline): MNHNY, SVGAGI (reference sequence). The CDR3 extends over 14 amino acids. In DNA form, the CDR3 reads TGTGCCAGCAGCAAAAGCAGGGAGAACACTGAAGCTTTCTTT. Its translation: CASSKSRENTEAFF.

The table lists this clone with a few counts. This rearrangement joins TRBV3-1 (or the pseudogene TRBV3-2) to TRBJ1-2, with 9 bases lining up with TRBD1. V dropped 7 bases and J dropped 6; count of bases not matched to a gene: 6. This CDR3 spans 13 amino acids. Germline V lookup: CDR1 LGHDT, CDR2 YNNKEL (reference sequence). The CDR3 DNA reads TGTGCCAGCATCGGGGGACAGGGCCATGGCTACACCTTC. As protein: CASIGGQGHGYTF.

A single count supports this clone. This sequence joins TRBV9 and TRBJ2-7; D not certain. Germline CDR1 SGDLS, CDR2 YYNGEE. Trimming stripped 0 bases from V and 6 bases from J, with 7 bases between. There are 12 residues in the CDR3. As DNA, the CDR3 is TGTGCCAGCAGCGTAGAGGAGCTCGAGCAGTACGTC. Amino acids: CASSVEELEQYV.

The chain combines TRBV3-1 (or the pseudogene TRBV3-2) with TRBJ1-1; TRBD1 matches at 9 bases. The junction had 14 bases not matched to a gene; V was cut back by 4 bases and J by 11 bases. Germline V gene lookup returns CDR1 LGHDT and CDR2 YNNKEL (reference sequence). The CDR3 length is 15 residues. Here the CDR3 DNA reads TGTGCCAGCAGCCCACAGGGGGCCCCCCCCTTAGTGGCTTTCTTT. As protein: CASSPQGAPPLVAFF.

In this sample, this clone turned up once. Here the CDR3 reads CATSAAGGIAEQYF. The CDR3 DNA reads TGTGCCACTTCCGCCGCGGGGGGTATTGCCGAGCAGTACTTC. This chain uses TRBV27 with TRBJ2-7; 8 nucleotides align to TRBD2. Trimming removed 10 bases from V and 6 bases from J; junction bases left unmatched: 14. From germline, CDR1 is MNHEY and CDR2 SMNVEV (reference sequence). The CDR3 has 14 amino acids.

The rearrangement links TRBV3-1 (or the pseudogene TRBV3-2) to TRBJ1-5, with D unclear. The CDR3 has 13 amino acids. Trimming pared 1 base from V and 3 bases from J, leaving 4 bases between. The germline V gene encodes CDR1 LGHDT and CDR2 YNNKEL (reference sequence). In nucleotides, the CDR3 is TGTGCCAGCAGCCAAGGAGACAATCAGCCCCAGCATTTT. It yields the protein CASSQGDNQPQHF.

This CDR3 reads CASSRGAKDEKLFF. As DNA, the CDR3 is TGTGCCAGCTCACGGGGCGCCAAGGACGAAAAACTGTTTTTT. V gene TRBV18 combines with J gene TRBJ1-4; TRBD1 is a possible D gene (5 bases). The V end was cut by 4 bases, the J end by 8 bases, with 14 bases between. The CDR3 is made up of 14 amino acids. CDR1 is KGHSH, CDR2 LQKENI, per germline.

The CDR3 reads CASSLTGGAGNEQFF. The CDR3 DNA is TGCGCCAGCAGCTTGACCGGGGGGGCCGGGAATGAGCAGTTCTTC. The genes are TRBV5-1 and TRBJ2-1; TRBD2 aligns across 8 bases. V trimming: 1 base; J trimming: 7 bases; junction bases outside the gene matches: 7. This CDR3 spans 15 amino acids. The germline V gene encodes CDR1 SGHRS and CDR2 YFSETQ.

CDR3 in DNA: TGTGCCAGCAGCTGGGCGCAGGGCCTGAACACTGAAGCTTTCTTT. Encoded protein: CASSWAQGLNTEAFF. The rearrangement uses TRBV5-4 and TRBJ1-1; D is perhaps TRBD1 (5 bases). This CDR3 is built from 15 residues. CDR1 and CDR2 (germline): SGHNT, YYREEE (reference sequence). Trimming removed 3 bases from V and 0 bases from J, with 12 bases in between.

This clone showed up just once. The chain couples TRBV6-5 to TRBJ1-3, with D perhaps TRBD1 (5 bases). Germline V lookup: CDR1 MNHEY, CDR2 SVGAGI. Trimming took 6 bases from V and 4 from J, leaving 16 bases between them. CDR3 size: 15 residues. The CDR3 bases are TGTGCCAGCAGGGTAGACAGTATAACAGGAAACACCATATATTTT. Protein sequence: CASRVDSITGNTIYF.

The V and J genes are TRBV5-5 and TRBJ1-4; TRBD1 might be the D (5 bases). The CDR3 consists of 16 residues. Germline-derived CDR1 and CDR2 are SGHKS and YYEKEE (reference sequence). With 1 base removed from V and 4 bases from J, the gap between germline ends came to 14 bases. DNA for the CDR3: TGTGCCAGCAGCTTGTCAGGAGGGGCAAATAATGAAAAACTGTTTTTT. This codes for CASSLSGGANNEKLFF.

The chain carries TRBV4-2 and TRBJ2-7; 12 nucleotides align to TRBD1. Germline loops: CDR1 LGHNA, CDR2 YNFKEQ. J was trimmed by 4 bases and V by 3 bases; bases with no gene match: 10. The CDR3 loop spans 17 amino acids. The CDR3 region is CASSQTTPGQGAYEQYF. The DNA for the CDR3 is TGTGCCAGCAGCCAGACTACCCCGGGACAGGGGGCTTACGAGCAGTACTTC.

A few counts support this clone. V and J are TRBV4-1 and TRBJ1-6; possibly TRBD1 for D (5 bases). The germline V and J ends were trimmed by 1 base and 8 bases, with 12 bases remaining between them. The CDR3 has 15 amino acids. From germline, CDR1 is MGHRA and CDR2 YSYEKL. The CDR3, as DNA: TGCGCCAGCAGCCAAGGCCCGGGGACTTATTCACCCCTCCACTTT. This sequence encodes CASSQGPGTYSPLHF.

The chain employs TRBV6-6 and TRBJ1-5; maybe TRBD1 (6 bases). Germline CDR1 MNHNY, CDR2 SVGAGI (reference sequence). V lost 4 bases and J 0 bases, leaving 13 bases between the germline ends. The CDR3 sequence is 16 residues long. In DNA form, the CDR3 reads TGTGCCAGCAGTTCCGGACAGCCCTATAGCAATCAGCCCCAGCATTTT. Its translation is CASSSGQPYSNQPQHF.

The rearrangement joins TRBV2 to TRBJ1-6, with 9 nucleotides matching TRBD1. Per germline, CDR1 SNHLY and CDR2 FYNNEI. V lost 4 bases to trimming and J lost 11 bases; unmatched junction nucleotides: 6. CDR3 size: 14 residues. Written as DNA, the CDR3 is TGTGCCAGCAGTGGGGGACAGGGTCCAACACCCCTCCACTTT. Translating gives CASSGGQGPTPLHF. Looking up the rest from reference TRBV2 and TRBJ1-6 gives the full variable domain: EPEVTQTPSHQVTQMGQEVILRCVPISNHLYFYWYRQILGQKVEFLVSFYNNEISEKSEIFDDQFSVERPDGSNFTLKIRSTKLEDSAMYFCASSGGQGPTPLHFGNGTRLTVT.

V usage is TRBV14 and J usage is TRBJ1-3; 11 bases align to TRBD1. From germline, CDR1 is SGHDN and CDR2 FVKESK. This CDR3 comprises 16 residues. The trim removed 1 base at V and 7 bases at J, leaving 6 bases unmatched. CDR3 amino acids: CASSQGGTGGWNTIYF. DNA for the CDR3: TGTGCCAGCAGCCAAGGCGGGACAGGGGGATGGAACACCATATATTTT.

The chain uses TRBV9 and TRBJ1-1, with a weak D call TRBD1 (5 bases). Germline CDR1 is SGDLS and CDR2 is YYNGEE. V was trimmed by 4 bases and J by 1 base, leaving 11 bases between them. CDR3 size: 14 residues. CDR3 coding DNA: TGTGCCAGCAGCTTGGGGCTAGAGAACACTGAAGCTTTCTTT. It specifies CASSLGLENTEAFF.

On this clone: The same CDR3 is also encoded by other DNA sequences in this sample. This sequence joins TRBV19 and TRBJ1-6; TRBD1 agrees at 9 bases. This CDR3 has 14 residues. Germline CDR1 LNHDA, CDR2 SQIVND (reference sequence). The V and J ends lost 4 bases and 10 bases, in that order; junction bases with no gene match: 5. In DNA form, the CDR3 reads TGTGCCAGTAGTACGGGACAGGGAGGCTCACCCCTCCACTTT. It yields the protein CASSTGQGGSPLHF.

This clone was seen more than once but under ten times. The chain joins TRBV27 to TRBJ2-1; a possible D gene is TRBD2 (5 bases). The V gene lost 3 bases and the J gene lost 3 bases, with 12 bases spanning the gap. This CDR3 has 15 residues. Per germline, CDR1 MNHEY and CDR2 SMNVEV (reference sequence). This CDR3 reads CASSLEALGYNEQFF. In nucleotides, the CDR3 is TGTGCCAGCAGTTTGGAGGCACTAGGCTACAATGAGCAGTTCTTC.

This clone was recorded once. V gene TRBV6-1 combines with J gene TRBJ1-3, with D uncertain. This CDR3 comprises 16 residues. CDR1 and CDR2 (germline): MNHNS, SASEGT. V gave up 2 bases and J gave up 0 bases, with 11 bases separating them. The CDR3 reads CASSEKPASSGNTIYF. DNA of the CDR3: TGTGCCAGCAGTGAAAAACCCGCGAGCTCTGGAAACACCATATATTTT.

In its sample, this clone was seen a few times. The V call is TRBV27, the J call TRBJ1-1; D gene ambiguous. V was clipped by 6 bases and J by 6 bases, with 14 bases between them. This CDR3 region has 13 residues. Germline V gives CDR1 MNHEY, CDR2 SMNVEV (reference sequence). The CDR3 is CASRSDWVSEAFF. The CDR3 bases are TGTGCCAGCAGATCGGACTGGGTGTCTGAAGCTTTCTTT.

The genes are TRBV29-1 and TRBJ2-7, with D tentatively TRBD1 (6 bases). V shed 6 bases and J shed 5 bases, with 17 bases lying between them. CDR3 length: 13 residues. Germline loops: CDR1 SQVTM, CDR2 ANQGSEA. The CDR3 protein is CSVQLRTAHEQYF. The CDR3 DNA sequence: TGCAGCGTGCAACTTCGGACAGCCCACGAGCAGTACTTC.

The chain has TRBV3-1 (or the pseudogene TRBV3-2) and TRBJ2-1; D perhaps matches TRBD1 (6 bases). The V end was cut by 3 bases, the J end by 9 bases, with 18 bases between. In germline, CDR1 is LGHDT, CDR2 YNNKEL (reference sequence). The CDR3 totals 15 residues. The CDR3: CASSQGARGDAEQFF. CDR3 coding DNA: TGTGCCAGCAGCCAGGGGGCCAGGGGTGATGCTGAGCAGTTCTTC.

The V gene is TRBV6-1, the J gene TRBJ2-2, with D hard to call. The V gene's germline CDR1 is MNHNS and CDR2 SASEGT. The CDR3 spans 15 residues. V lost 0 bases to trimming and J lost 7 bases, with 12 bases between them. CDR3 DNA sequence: TGTGCCAGCAGTGAAGCTAGCCAACCCAGCGGGGAGCTGTTTTTT. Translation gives CASSEASQPSGELFF.